This TCR beta chain stems from a study of cytomegalovirus exposure and HLA in healthy donors. This CDR3 is 15 amino acids long. Unmatched junction bases numbered 3, after V lost 6 bases and J lost 0 bases. Germline CDR1 LNHDA, CDR2 SQIVND (reference sequence). Researchers ran the PCR with 60 Vbeta and 13 Jbeta primers. Some clones are missing from TCRdb's copy, which holds only in-frame ones; the method was immunoSEQ multiplex PCR. The table lists under 200,000 clones. The sequence derives from a young man in good health and CMV-seronegative. The sequenced sample consisted of PBMCs. The genes are TRBV19 and TRBJ1-3; TRBD1 matches 9 bases. The CDR3 is CASRQQGASGNTIYF. Here the CDR3 DNA reads TGTGCCAGTAGGCAACAGGGGGCCTCTGGAAACACCATATATTTT. Full variable domain (remainder filled in from reference TRBV19 and TRBJ1-3): DGGITQSPKYLFRKEGQNVTLSCEQNLNHDAMYWYRQDPGQGLRLIYYSQIVNDFQKGDIAEGYSVSREKKESFPLTVTSAQKNPTAFYLCASRQQGASGNTIYFGEGSWLTVV.